This T cell receptor (beta chain) came from a study of early T cells in non-severe SARS-CoV-2 infection. Across the whole study: Sequencing targeted bulk RNA from unsorted whole blood, leaving chains unpaired. Study-level findings and limits: Private and CD4 specificities were missed by VDJdb matching, skewed to anti-spike CD8.

The CDR3 spans 14 residues. CDR1 and CDR2 from the germline V gene are SGHTA and FQGTGA. Note on this clonotype: Its antigen is as yet unknown. A read error may produce the germline difference seen at one junction end.

Tagging with unique molecular identifiers was applied to individual cDNA molecules. TCRdb fed the 5' RACE reads into MiXCR, producing one record per CDR3 protein. The table has fewer than 130,000 distinct CDR3 sequences, about 12% seen once. The TCR sequence derives from an adult who was a healthcare worker with PCR-confirmed SARS-CoV-2 infection or an uninfected control (not recorded which). The sample was whole blood, taken at baseline. The chain couples TRBV7-3 to TRBJ2-2, with 8 bases that match TRBD2. The CDR3: CASSPRGVSGELVF. The CDR3 DNA sequence: TGTGCCAGCAGCCCCCGAGGGGTTAGCGGGGAGCTGGTTTTT.